This entry describes one TCR beta chain. Its specificity is not known. Conversion of TCR transcripts into cDNA relied on 5'RACE template switching, which added a universal primer site and UMIs. Using its own MiXCR run on the 5' RACE reads, TCRdb lists one record per CDR3 protein. The sample lists a few hundred thousand distinct CDR3 sequences; 10% to 15% were seen once. This entry comes from a study of T cells after yellow fever vaccination. Trimming left V 6 bases short and J 4 bases short, with 18 bases between. CDR3 length equals 15 residues. General observations from the study: Abundant bulk-derived clonotypes could contaminate FACS-sorted repertoires. Booster sampling recovered most clones from primary vaccination (approximately 97% CD4, 80% to 90% CD8).

Specimen: CD4+ T cells sorted from PBMCs, collected 45 days after the yellow fever booster vaccination. The V gene is TRBV12-3 or TRBV12-4, the J gene TRBJ1-2, with D possibly matching TRBD1 (5 bases). The receptor was isolated from a man aged 30-40 years who received the YFV17D yellow fever vaccine. CDR3 coding DNA: TGTGCCAGCAGCCACGAGTTTAGGGGAATCTATGGCTACACCTTC. Translating it yields CASSHEFRGIYGYTF.